This T cell receptor beta chain was sequenced for a study of T cells in Graves' hyperthyroidism and ophthalmopathy. General study results and limits: Model-based prediction identified ophthalmopathy a median 6.5 months prior to its onset. Ophthalmopathy and stable hyperthyroidism were separated by a 13 V-J model.

Germline V CDR1 and CDR2: SGHKS, YYEKEE (reference sequence). The CDR3 runs 15 residues. V lost 0 bases and J lost 5; bases outside the gene matches: 2. This clonotype was counted once. Its antigen remains unknown. RNA transcripts served as the template for amplifying TCR beta CDR3 regions. First-round RT-PCR targeting the TCR CDR3 was performed with the HTBI primer set. TCRdb analysed the multiplex PCR reads with MiXCR anew, one entry per CDR3 protein. The sample yields some 300,000 distinct CDR3 sequences, approximately 15% seen once. The sample comprised blood. This clonotype was obtained from a man aged 25-40 years with Graves' hyperthyroidism. This chain joins TRBV5-5 and TRBJ1-5; the match to TRBD1 covers 10 bases. DNA of the CDR3: TGTGCCAGCAGCTTGGCCGGGACAGGGGATCAGCCCCAGCATTTT. Amino acid sequence: CASSLAGTGDQPQHF.